The 14 T cell receptor beta chains given below trace back to one sample, sequenced in a study of cytomegalovirus exposure and HLA in healthy donors. Sequencing used immunoSEQ multiplex PCR; TCRdb keeps in-frame clones, though not all of them. The table lists 120,000 to 150,000 clones, around 88% of them singletons. The sample comprised PBMCs. Receptor source: a young woman in good health and CMV-seropositive.

This sequence joins TRBV6-4 and TRBJ2-1, with TRBD2 matching 12 bases. J was trimmed by 10 bases and V by 4 bases; bases with no gene match: 2. CDR1 and CDR2 (germline): MRHNA, SNTAGT. The CDR3 is 13 amino acids. CDR3: CASSAGLAGEQFF. CDR3 nucleotides: TGTGCCAGCAGTGCCGGACTAGCGGGAGAGCAGTTCTTC.

This chain links TRBV12-5 with TRBJ2-1; TRBD2 matches 7 bases. Trimming at V came to 7 bases and at J to 0 bases, leaving 9 bases not matched to a gene. There are 16 residues in the CDR3. Germline V CDR1 and CDR2: LGHNT, FRNRAP. The CDR3: CASAAERGSSYNEQFF. The CDR3 DNA follows: TGTGCTAGTGCTGCCGAGCGGGGTAGCTCCTACAATGAGCAGTTCTTC.

The rearrangement links TRBV11-2 to TRBJ2-7, with 8 bases identical to TRBD2. In germline, CDR1 is SGHAT, CDR2 FQNNGV. The CDR3 is 12 amino acids. V was clipped by 4 bases and J by 8 bases; unmatched bases: 4. The CDR3, as DNA: TGTGCCAGCAGCTCCGGGGGGGCGAAGCAGTACTTC. Protein sequence: CASSSGGAKQYF.

The chain carries TRBV4-2 and TRBJ2-5; 13 positions match TRBD2. The J segment lost 3 bases and the V segment lost 4 bases, leaving 11 bases of the junction unmatched. The germline V gene encodes CDR1 LGHNA and CDR2 YNFKEQ. This CDR3 comprises 18 residues. The CDR3 reads CASSPKGLAGASEETQYF. The CDR3 region has the DNA TGTGCCAGCAGCCCTAAAGGACTAGCGGGGGCCTCAGAAGAGACCCAGTACTTC.

This clone was seen a handful of times. This rearrangement joins TRBV5-1 to TRBJ1-3; D not certain. V lost 4 bases and J 0 bases, leaving 17 bases between the germline ends. The CDR3 totals 17 residues. The V gene's germline CDR1 is SGHRS and CDR2 YFSETQ. The CDR3: CASSPGGRISSGNTIYF. DNA of the CDR3: TGCGCCAGCAGCCCCGGCGGCCGAATCAGCTCTGGAAACACCATATATTTT.

The V gene is TRBV19, the J gene TRBJ2-1; TRBD1 aligns across 8 bases. CDR1 and CDR2 (germline): LNHDA, SQIVND (reference sequence). V lost 6 bases, J lost 8 bases, and 12 bases stayed unmatched. This CDR3 spans 15 amino acids. The CDR3, as DNA: TGTGCCAGTAGCATCCGGACAGGGACAAGACATGAGCAGTTCTTC. It codes for CASSIRTGTRHEQFF.

This clone was counted once. The chain carries TRBV9 and TRBJ2-5; TRBD2 matches 8 bases. The CDR3 has 15 amino acids. Germline assignment: CDR1 SGDLS and CDR2 YYNGEE. V was clipped by 3 bases and J by 1 base; unmatched bases: 5. CDR3 sequence reads: CASSAGGGSQETQYF. As DNA, the CDR3 is TGTGCCAGCAGCGCCGGGGGGGGCAGCCAAGAGACCCAGTACTTC.

The chain joins TRBV9 to TRBJ2-1, with 11 bases aligning to TRBD2. The CDR3 consists of 17 residues. Losses at the gene ends were 0 bases for V and 3 bases for J; bases not matched to a gene: 5. Looked up from germline, CDR1 is SGDLS and CDR2 is YYNGEE. CDR3 in DNA: TGTGCCAGCAGCGTAGCTACGGGGACTAGCGGCTACAATGAGCAGTTCTTC. This codes for CASSVATGTSGYNEQFF. Complete variable domain (other parts from reference TRBV9 and TRBJ2-1): DSGVTQTPKHLITATGQRVTLRCSPRSGDLSVYWYQQSLDQGLQFLIQYYNGEERAKGNILERFSAQQFPDLHSELNLSSLELGDSALYFCASSVATGTSGYNEQFFGPGTRLTVL.

The chain couples TRBV27 to TRBJ2-3; D not certain. The ends were cut back, 6 bases at V and 6 bases at J, with 13 bases in the middle. The CDR3 totals 13 residues. Per the germline V gene, CDR1 is MNHEY and CDR2 is SMNVEV (reference sequence). The CDR3 spells CASRNRFRDTQYF. The CDR3 nucleotides are TGTGCCAGCAGAAACCGGTTTCGGGATACGCAGTATTTT.

This rearrangement joins TRBV6-5 to TRBJ1-1; D is perhaps TRBD1 (5 bases). Germline CDR1 and CDR2: MNHEY and SVGAGI. The CDR3 has 12 residues. Trimming removed 2 bases from V and 10 bases from J, with 11 bases in between. In DNA, the CDR3 is TGTGCCAGCAGTTACGCAGGGTTGGGAGCTTTCTTT. This sequence encodes CASSYAGLGAFF.

The genes are TRBV27 and TRBJ1-3; tentatively, D is TRBD1 (5 bases). Germline lookup yields CDR1 MNHEY and CDR2 SMNVEV (reference sequence). Trimming pared 2 bases from V and 4 bases from J, leaving 9 bases between. The CDR3 has 14 residues. This CDR3 reads CASSLAGPGNTIYF. DNA for the CDR3: TGTGCCAGCAGTTTAGCAGGGCCAGGAAACACCATATATTTT.

This clone was found once. The chain links TRBV7-6 to TRBJ2-7; D is possibly TRBD1 (5 bases). The germline CDR1 and CDR2 sequences are SGHVS and FNYEAQ. The CDR3 is 14 residues long. V shed 5 bases and J shed 1 base, with 12 bases lying between them. Here the CDR3 reads CASSPSTDSYEQYF. The CDR3 nucleotides are TGTGCCAGCAGCCCGTCGACAGATTCCTACGAGCAGTACTTC.

V usage is TRBV7-6 and J usage is TRBJ2-4, with TRBD2 identical over 8 bases. This CDR3 is built from 17 residues. V lost 5 bases and J lost 7; bases outside the gene matches: 16. Germline V lookup: CDR1 SGHVS, CDR2 FNYEAQ. The CDR3 protein is CASSPTDGGEVYNIQYF. Here the CDR3 DNA reads TGTGCCAGCAGCCCGACTGACGGGGGGGAGGTATATAACATTCAGTACTTC. Full variable domain (outside the CDR3, taken from reference TRBV7-6 and TRBJ2-4): GAGVSQSPRYKVTKRGQDVALRCDPISGHVSLYWYRQALGQGPEFLTYFNYEAQQDKSGLPNDRFSAERPEGSISTLTIQRTEQRDSAMYRCASSPTDGGEVYNIQYFGAGTRLSVL.

This chain links TRBV9 with TRBJ2-5; TRBD2 matches at 9 bases. The CDR3 has 17 residues. Germline V gives CDR1 SGDLS, CDR2 YYNGEE. V was pared by 3 bases and J by 4 bases, with 13 bases of the junction left unmatched. The CDR3, as DNA: TGTGCCAGCAGCGCGCTCCCCCTGCGGGAGGGTGGAGAGACCCAGTACTTC. Residues: CASSALPLREGGETQYF.